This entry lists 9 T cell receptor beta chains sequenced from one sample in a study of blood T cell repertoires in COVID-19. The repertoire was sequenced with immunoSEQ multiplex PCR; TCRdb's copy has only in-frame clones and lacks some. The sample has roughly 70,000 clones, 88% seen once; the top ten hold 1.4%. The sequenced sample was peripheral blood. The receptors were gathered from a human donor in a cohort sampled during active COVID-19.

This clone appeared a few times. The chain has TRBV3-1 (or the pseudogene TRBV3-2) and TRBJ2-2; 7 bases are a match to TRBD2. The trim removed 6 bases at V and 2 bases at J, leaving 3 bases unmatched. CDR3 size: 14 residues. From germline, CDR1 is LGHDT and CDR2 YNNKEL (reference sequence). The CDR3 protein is CASRSSGNTGELFF. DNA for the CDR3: TGTGCCAGCAGGTCTAGCGGTAACACCGGGGAGCTGTTTTTT.

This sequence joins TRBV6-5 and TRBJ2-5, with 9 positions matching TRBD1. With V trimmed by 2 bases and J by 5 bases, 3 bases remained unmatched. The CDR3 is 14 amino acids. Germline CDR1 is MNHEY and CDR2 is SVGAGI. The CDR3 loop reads CASSYGTGLETQYF. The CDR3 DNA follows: TGTGCCAGCAGTTACGGGACAGGGTTGGAGACCCAGTACTTC.

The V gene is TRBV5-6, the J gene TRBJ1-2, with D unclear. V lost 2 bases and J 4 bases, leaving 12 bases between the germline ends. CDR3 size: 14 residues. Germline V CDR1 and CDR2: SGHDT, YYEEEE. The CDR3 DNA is TGTGCCAGCAGCTTAATCGAACAGACCTATGGCTACACCTTC. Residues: CASSLIEQTYGYTF.

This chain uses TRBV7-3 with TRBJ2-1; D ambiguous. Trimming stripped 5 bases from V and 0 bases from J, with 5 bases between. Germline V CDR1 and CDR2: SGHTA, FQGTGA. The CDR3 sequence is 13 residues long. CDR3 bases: TGTGCCAGCAGCACGAGCTCCTACAATGAGCAGTTCTTC. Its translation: CASSTSSYNEQFF.

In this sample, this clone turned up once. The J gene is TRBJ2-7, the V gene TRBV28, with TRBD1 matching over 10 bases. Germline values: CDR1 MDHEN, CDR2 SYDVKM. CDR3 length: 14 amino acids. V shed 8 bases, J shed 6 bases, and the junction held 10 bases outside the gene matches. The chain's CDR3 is CASFPGQGPFEQYF. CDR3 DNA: TGTGCCAGCTTCCCGGGACAGGGGCCTTTCGAGCAGTACTTC.

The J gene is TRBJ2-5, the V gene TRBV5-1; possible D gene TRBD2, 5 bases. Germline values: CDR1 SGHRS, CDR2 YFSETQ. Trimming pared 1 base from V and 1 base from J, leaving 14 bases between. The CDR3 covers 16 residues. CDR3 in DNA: TGCGCCAGCAGCTTGTTGGTAGCGTCCCCCCAAGAGACCCAGTACTTC. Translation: CASSLLVASPQETQYF.

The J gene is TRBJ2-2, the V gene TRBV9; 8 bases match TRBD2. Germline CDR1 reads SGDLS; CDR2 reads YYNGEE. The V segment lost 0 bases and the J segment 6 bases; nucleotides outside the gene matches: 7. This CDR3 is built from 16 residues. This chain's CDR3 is CASSVDWREAPGELFF. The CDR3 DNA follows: TGTGCCAGCAGCGTAGATTGGCGGGAGGCTCCCGGGGAGCTGTTTTTT.

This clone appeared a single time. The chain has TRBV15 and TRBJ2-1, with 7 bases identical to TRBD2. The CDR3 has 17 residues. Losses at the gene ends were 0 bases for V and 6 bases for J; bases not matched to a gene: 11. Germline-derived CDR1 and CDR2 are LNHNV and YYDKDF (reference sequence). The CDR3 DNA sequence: TGTGCCACCAGCAGAGATCATGAGGCGGGAGAAAGCAATGAGCAGTTCTTC. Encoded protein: CATSRDHEAGESNEQFF.

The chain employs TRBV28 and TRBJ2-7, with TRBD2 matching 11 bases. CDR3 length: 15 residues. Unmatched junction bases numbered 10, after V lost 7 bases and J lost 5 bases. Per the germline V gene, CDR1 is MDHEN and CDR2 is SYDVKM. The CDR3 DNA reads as TGTGCCAGCACCTACGCCGGGACTAGCGGAAACGAGCAGTACTTC. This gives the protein CASTYAGTSGNEQYF.